This TCR beta chain originates from a study of cytomegalovirus exposure and HLA in healthy donors. Overall study results and limits: As a later analysis showed, a missense DCLRE1C variant was linked to trimming of TCR beta V- and J-genes. Several top significant clusters appeared, in a later analysis, to be linked to common viral pathogens.

Trimming took 6 bases from V and 5 from J; bases not matched to a gene: 14. Germline V lookup: CDR1 KGHSH, CDR2 LQKENI. The CDR3 is 16 amino acids. Notes on this clone: As yet, its antigen is unknown.

Amplification used 60 Vbeta primers and 13 Jbeta primers. Libraries were prepared by immunoSEQ multiplex PCR; TCRdb keeps only in-frame clonotypes and omits some of them. In the table there are about 97,000 clones, more than 70% of which are singletons. The sequence derives from a male donor in good health and CMV-seropositive. Sample: PBMCs. The V gene is TRBV18, the J gene TRBJ2-5; 8 nucleotides align to TRBD1. The CDR3 DNA reads TGTGCCAGCTCGCTACTCCGACAGGGGCTGGAGGAGACCCAGTACTTC. This encodes CASSLLRQGLEETQYF.